These 26 T cell receptor beta chains were sequenced from one sample in a study of human T cells and chemical hapten exposure. The sample's time point: patch test 1, 2 weeks after DPC sensitization. Treatment: therapeutic diphenylcyclopropenone sensitization with weekly scalp DPC. Using its own MiXCR run on the RACE reads, TCRdb lists one record per CDR3 protein. The table shows approximately 400,000 distinct CDR3 sequences, with more than 4.5% occurring only once. This sample comprised whole blood, obtained in connection with sensitization to the hapten diphenylcyclopropenone (DPC). The receptors shown here come from a woman in her 50s with alopecia areata. Some clones in this sample may be carry-over from other donors' samples.

This clonotype was recorded many times. This chain joins TRBV19 and TRBJ2-1; D is tentatively TRBD1 or TRBD2 (5 bases each). Per germline, CDR1 LNHDA and CDR2 SQIVND (reference sequence). V lost 5 bases, J lost 9 bases, and 17 bases lay in between. The CDR3 extends over 14 amino acids. CDR3 DNA: TGTGCCAGTAGTCCCGGGACGACGTACGTTGAGCAGTTCTTC. Translating gives CASSPGTTYVEQFF.

In this sample, this clonotype turned up many times. This chain links TRBV20-1 with TRBJ2-3, with D perhaps given as TRBD1 or TRBD2 (5 bases each). Trimming removed 6 bases from V and 1 base from J, with 17 bases in between. The CDR3 runs 15 residues. Germline V gene sequence: CDR1 DFQATT, CDR2 SNEGSKA (reference sequence). DNA for the CDR3: TGCAGTGCGAGGGACCGAGAGGGTGGCACAGATACGCAGTATTTT. It yields the protein CSARDREGGTDTQYF.

This clonotype was detected many times. V is TRBV6-6 and J is TRBJ2-3; 9 nucleotides agree with TRBD2. CDR3 length equals 14 residues. J was trimmed by 1 base and V by 6 bases; bases with no gene match: 2. Looked up from germline, CDR1 is MNHNY and CDR2 is SVGAGI (reference sequence). Here the CDR3 reads CASRVAGGTDTQYF. CDR3 coding DNA: TGTGCCAGCAGGGTAGCGGGGGGCACAGATACGCAGTATTTT.

This clonotype was observed many times. V gene TRBV9 combines with J gene TRBJ1-1; perhaps TRBD1 as D (6 bases). The CDR3 consists of 15 residues. The V end was cut by 0 bases, the J end by 3 bases, with 12 bases between. Germline loops: CDR1 SGDLS, CDR2 YYNGEE. CDR3 protein: CASSVGGGADTEAFF. The CDR3 DNA reads TGTGCCAGCAGCGTAGGTGGGGGGGCTGACACTGAAGCTTTCTTT.

Many counts were recorded for this clonotype. The chain carries TRBV25-1 and TRBJ2-7, with TRBD1 as a possible D gene (6 bases). Germline values: CDR1 MGHDK, CDR2 SYGVNS. There are 14 residues in the CDR3. V lost 9 bases, J lost 4 bases, and 19 bases lay in between. DNA of the CDR3: TGTGCCAGTACCTTAGGCAGGGGTCGTTACGAGCAGTACTTC. As protein: CASTLGRGRYEQYF.

This clonotype has ten or more counts. The chain has TRBV7-2 and TRBJ2-3; 11 bases are shared with TRBD2. The CDR3 totals 15 residues. V lost 6 bases and J lost 2; bases outside the gene matches: 4. CDR1 and CDR2 (germline): SGHTA, FQGNSA. CDR3 amino acids: CASRLAGGSTDTQYF. Here the CDR3 DNA reads TGTGCCAGCAGGCTAGCGGGGGGTTCCACAGATACGCAGTATTTT. Using reference TRBV7-2 and TRBJ2-3 for the parts outside the CDR3, the full variable domain is GAGVSQSPSNKVTEKGKDVELRCDPISGHTALYWYRQSLGQGLEFLIYFQGNSAPDKSGLPSDRFSAERTGGSVSTLTIQRTQQEDSAVYLCASRLAGGSTDTQYFGPGTRLTVL.

This clonotype has a count of ten or more. The genes are TRBV6-5 and TRBJ1-2, with D tentatively TRBD1 (5 bases). CDR1 and CDR2 from the germline V gene are MNHEY and SVGAGI. The CDR3 totals 13 residues. V lost 6 bases, J lost 0 bases, and 8 bases lay in between. The DNA for the CDR3 is TGTGCCAGCAGGGGGCAGGCTAACTATGGCTACACCTTC. Protein: CASRGQANYGYTF.

Remarks on this clonotype: Just one base apart from a much larger clone, this may be a read error. This chain uses TRBV6-2 or TRBV6-3 with TRBJ2-1; D possibly uses TRBD1 or TRBD2 (5 bases each). The CDR3 is made up of 13 amino acids. Germline lookup yields CDR1 MNHEY and CDR2 SVGEGT. CDR3 bases: TGTGCCAGCACCCTCGGGGACGACAATGGGCAGTTCTTC. Amino acid sequence: CASTLGDDNGQFF.

Many counts were recorded for this clonotype. The chain links TRBV6-5 to TRBJ2-1; TRBD2 agrees at 8 bases. This CDR3 contains 15 residues. Germline assignment: CDR1 MNHEY and CDR2 SVGAGI. V lost 6 bases to trimming and J lost 9 bases; unmatched junction nucleotides: 13. CDR3 amino acids: CASRPMYGRDGEQFF. CDR3 nucleotide sequence: TGTGCCAGCAGGCCTATGTACGGGAGGGATGGTGAGCAGTTCTTC.

J is TRBJ1-4 and V is TRBV18; D call uncertain. Trimming removed 4 bases from V and 6 bases from J, with 12 bases in between. CDR3 length: 14 amino acids. CDR1 is KGHSH and CDR2 is LQKENI in the germline V gene. CDR3 DNA sequence: TGTGCCAGCTCACTGGGAGCAAATGATGAAAAACTGTTTTTT. Protein sequence: CASSLGANDEKLFF.

This clonotype turned up a few times. The V call is TRBV12-3 or TRBV12-4, the J call TRBJ2-1; D is undetermined. The CDR3 runs 14 residues. With 0 bases removed from V and 2 bases from J, the gap between germline ends came to 5 bases. The CDR3 nucleotides read TGTGCCAGCAGTTTAGCAATCCCCTACAATGAGCAGTTCTTC. The encoded protein is CASSLAIPYNEQFF.

The table lists this clonotype with many counts. This chain joins TRBV20-1 and TRBJ2-3; a possible D gene is TRBD1 (6 bases). CDR1 is DFQATT, CDR2 SNEGSKA, per germline (reference sequence). The length of the CDR3 is 10 residues. V dropped 5 bases and J dropped 6 bases, with 6 bases sitting between them. The CDR3 DNA reads TGCAGTGCTGACAGGGATACGCAGTATTTT. Protein: CSADRDTQYF.

With regard to this clonotype: This may stem from a read error, because a much larger clone lies one nucleotide away. The V gene is TRBV7-8, the J gene TRBJ2-1; 7 nucleotides align to TRBD2. After removal of 8 bases from V and 2 bases from J, the junction contained 9 bases not matched to a gene. Germline V lookup: CDR1 SGHVS, CDR2 FQNEAQ. CDR3 size: 15 residues. The CDR3 loop reads CASCSVGGAYNEQFF. CDR3 nucleotides: TGTGCCAGCTGCTCCGTTGGGGGGGCCTACAATGAGCAGTTCTTC.

This clonotype was detected many times. An end of the junction does not agree with germline; a read error may underlie this. The rearrangement joins TRBV10-2 to TRBJ2-5; D might be TRBD2 (5 bases). Germline assignment: CDR1 WSHSY and CDR2 SAAADI. There are 11 residues in the CDR3. The DNA of the CDR3 is TGTGCCAGCTCCGAGGGAGAGACCCAGTACTTC. It codes for CASSEGETQYF.

This clonotype was picked up many times. This sequence joins TRBV20-1 and TRBJ1-2; D is uncertain. Germline V gene data show CDR1 as DFQATT and CDR2 as SNEGSKA (reference sequence). V was trimmed by 4 bases and J by 4 bases, leaving 4 bases between them. CDR3 length: 10 amino acids. CDR3 residues: CSAKSYGYTF. Written as DNA, the CDR3 is TGCAGTGCTAAAAGCTATGGCTACACCTTC.

The chain carries TRBV6-2 or TRBV6-3 and TRBJ1-2; D unresolved. This CDR3 is 14 amino acids long. Germline V gives CDR1 MNHEY, CDR2 SVGEGT. V lost 7 bases and J lost 4, with 16 bases in between. Here the CDR3 reads CASIPSGVIYGYTF. The CDR3 coding sequence is TGTGCCAGCATCCCCAGCGGGGTCATCTATGGCTACACCTTC.

This clonotype came up many times. The CDR3: CASSLDRQGAGEQYF. The CDR3 nucleotides are TGTGCCAGCAGTTTAGATAGGCAGGGGGCAGGAGAGCAGTACTTC. The chain recombines TRBV28 with TRBJ2-7; TRBD1 agrees at 8 bases. After removal of 2 bases from V and 7 bases from J, the junction contained 10 bases not matched to a gene. The CDR3 extends over 15 amino acids. Germline values: CDR1 MDHEN, CDR2 SYDVKM.

This clonotype was counted at least ten times. The V gene is TRBV6-6, the J gene TRBJ1-4; 9 bases match TRBD1. The CDR3 spans 13 residues. Germline V lookup: CDR1 MNHNY, CDR2 SVGAGI (reference sequence). V was pared by 7 bases and J by 8 bases, with 5 bases of the junction left unmatched. DNA of the CDR3: TGTGCCAGCATCTCCACAGGGGGCGAAAAACTGTTTTTT. It encodes CASISTGGEKLFF.

This clonotype was seen repeatedly, ten times or more. The chain joins TRBV7-8 to TRBJ2-5; D is undetermined. Germline V lookup: CDR1 SGHVS, CDR2 FQNEAQ. This CDR3 has 15 residues. V was cut by 3 bases and J by 7 bases, with 18 bases left in between. DNA of the CDR3: TGTGCCAGCAGCTTCGGTCGGATCCCAAGAGGGACCCAGTACTTC. Translating it yields CASSFGRIPRGTQYF.

This clonotype was detected many times. V is TRBV20-1 and J is TRBJ2-1; D not certain. The CDR3 has 13 residues. Germline V gene data show CDR1 as DFQATT and CDR2 as SNEGSKA (reference sequence). Trimming took 7 bases from V and 6 from J, leaving 16 bases between them. CDR3 region: CSGLRVEVNEQFF. CDR3 nucleotides: TGCAGTGGCCTCCGGGTTGAGGTCAATGAGCAGTTCTTC.

The V call is TRBV21-1, the J call TRBJ1-1; the table names TRBD1, a call not compared with the DNA. TRBV21-1 is termed a pseudogene. The CDR3 runs 14 residues. The CDR3 spells CASSRARGRTEAFF. The CDR3 DNA reads TGTGCCAGCAGCAGGGCGAGGGGGCGGACTGAAGCTTTCTTT.

This clonotype was seen a few times. CDR3 DNA sequence: TGTGCCACCTGCCCTAATACAGATACGCAGTATTTT. Translating it yields CATCPNTDTQYF. V gene TRBV10-3 combines with J gene TRBJ2-3, with unresolved D. The CDR3 runs 12 residues. The germline CDR1 and CDR2 sequences are ENHRY and SYGVKD. With 10 bases removed from V and 3 bases from J, the gap between germline ends came to 11 bases.

This clonotype has ten or more counts. The chain combines TRBV16 with TRBJ1-5, with D unresolved. V lost 0 bases to trimming and J lost 7 bases, with 10 bases between them. This CDR3 is 14 amino acids long. CDR1 is KGHSY, CDR2 FQNENV, per germline. For the CDR3, the DNA is TGTGCCAGCAGCCAATCGGAGCGGGGACAGCCCCAGCATTTT. Translating gives CASSQSERGQPQHF.

In its sample, this clonotype was seen many times. The chain recombines TRBV2 with TRBJ2-3; 12 nucleotides agree with TRBD2. V was clipped by 5 bases and J by 6 bases; unmatched bases: 3. Germline CDR1 is SNHLY and CDR2 is FYNNEI. The CDR3 has 14 residues. CDR3: CASSPSGGVDTQYF. Here the CDR3 DNA reads TGTGCCAGCAGTCCTAGCGGGGGGGTGGATACGCAGTATTTT.

This clonotype was seen a handful of times. The chain couples TRBV10-3 to TRBJ2-1; TRBD2 is a possible D gene (5 bases). V lost 0 bases, J lost 6 bases, and 12 bases lay in between. This CDR3 has 15 amino acids. The germline V gene encodes CDR1 ENHRY and CDR2 SYGVKD. DNA of the CDR3: TGTGCCATCAGTGAGTCCCCTGACTATGCCAATGAGCAGTTCTTC. It yields the protein CAISESPDYANEQFF.

On this clonotype itself: A much larger clone lies one base from this, so it may be a read error. This rearrangement joins TRBV28 to TRBJ2-7; D is possibly TRBD2 (5 bases). Looked up from germline, CDR1 is MDHEN and CDR2 is SYDVKM. The CDR3 runs 14 residues. The CDR3 DNA sequence: TGTGCCTGCAGACTCCTCTGGGAGAATGCCGAGCAGTACTTC. Amino acids: CACRLLWENAEQYF.